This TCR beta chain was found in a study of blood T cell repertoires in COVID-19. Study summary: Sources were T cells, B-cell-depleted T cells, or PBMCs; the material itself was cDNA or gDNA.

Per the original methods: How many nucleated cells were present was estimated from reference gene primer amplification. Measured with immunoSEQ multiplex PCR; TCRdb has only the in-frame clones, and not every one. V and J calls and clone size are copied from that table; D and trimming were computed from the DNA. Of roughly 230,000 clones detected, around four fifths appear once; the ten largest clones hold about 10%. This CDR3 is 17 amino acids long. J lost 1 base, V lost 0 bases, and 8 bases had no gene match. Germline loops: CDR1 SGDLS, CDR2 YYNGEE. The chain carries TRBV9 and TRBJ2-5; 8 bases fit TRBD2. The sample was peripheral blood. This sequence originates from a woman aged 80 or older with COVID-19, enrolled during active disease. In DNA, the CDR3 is TGTGCCAGCAGCGTAGGGACCGGGACTAGGGTCCAAGAGACCCAGTACTTC. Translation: CASSVGTGTRVQETQYF. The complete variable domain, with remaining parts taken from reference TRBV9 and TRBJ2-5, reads DSGVTQTPKHLITATGQRVTLRCSPRSGDLSVYWYQQSLDQGLQFLIQYYNGEERAKGNILERFSAQQFPDLHSELNLSSLELGDSALYFCASSVGTGTRVQETQYFGPGTRLLVL.